What follows are 15 T cell receptor beta chains derived from one specimen sequenced in a study of T cell changes during pregnancy in multiple sclerosis. Clones were read by immunoSEQ multiplex PCR, and TCRdb kept only the in-frame ones, dropping some. The sample shows about 36,000 clones, approximately 93% of them seen only once. The material was CD4+ T cells from peripheral blood mononuclear cells, obtained in the first trimester of pregnancy. The origin of the receptors is a female donor with multiple sclerosis, enrolled in a pregnancy study.

The chain employs TRBV18 and TRBJ2-7; 9 bases line up with TRBD1. This CDR3 has 14 amino acids. Germline trimming cut 6 bases from V and 0 bases from J; bases unmatched to any gene: 3. Germline V CDR1 and CDR2: KGHSH, LQKENI. The CDR3 nucleotides read TGTGCCAGCTCCCGGGACAGGGACTCCTACGAGCAGTACTTC. Its translation is CASSRDRDSYEQYF.

The CDR3 protein is CASRGGFGSGTDTQYF. CDR3 nucleotide sequence: TGCGCCAGCAGGGGCGGCTTTGGTAGCGGCACAGATACGCAGTATTTT. The chain joins TRBV4-1 to TRBJ2-3; the D gene is possibly TRBD2 (5 bases). With 6 bases removed from V and 1 base from J, the gap between germline ends came to 17 bases. Germline CDR1 and CDR2: MGHRA and YSYEKL. There are 16 residues in the CDR3.

CDR3 nucleotide sequence: TGTGCCAGTAGCGTTCAGGGGTTCAAAGAGACCCAGTACTTC. Translating it yields CASSVQGFKETQYF. The chain recombines TRBV19 with TRBJ2-5; D may be TRBD1 (6 bases). This CDR3 is built from 14 residues. From germline, CDR1 is LNHDA and CDR2 SQIVND (reference sequence). V shed 6 bases and J shed 3 bases, with 14 bases lying between them. Full variable domain (rest looked up from reference TRBV19 and TRBJ2-5): DGGITQSPKYLFRKEGQNVTLSCEQNLNHDAMYWYRQDPGQGLRLIYYSQIVNDFQKGDIAEGYSVSREKKESFPLTVTSAQKNPTAFYLCASSVQGFKETQYFGPGTRLLVL.

The genes are TRBV5-5 and TRBJ1-4; D is unresolved. This CDR3 region has 14 residues. Germline CDR1 reads SGHKS; CDR2 reads YYEKEE (reference sequence). V was pared by 1 base and J by 4 bases, with 8 bases between. CDR3 bases: TGTGCCAGCAGCTTGCTATACGATAATGAAAAACTGTTTTTT. Translation gives CASSLLYDNEKLFF. Combining the CDR3 with reference TRBV5-5 and TRBJ1-4 gives the whole variable domain DAGVTQSPTHLIKTRGQQVTLRCSPISGHKSVSWYQQVLGQGPQFIFQYYEKEERGRGNFPDRFSARQFPNYSSELNVNALLLGDSALYLCASSLLYDNEKLFFGSGTQLSVL.

This clone was observed a handful of times. The chain couples TRBV4-1 to TRBJ1-4; 8 bases are shared with TRBD1. The CDR3 contains 15 residues. CDR1 and CDR2 from the germline V gene are MGHRA and YSYEKL. J was trimmed by 6 bases and V by 4 bases; bases with no gene match: 7. CDR3 sequence reads: CASSLGQGFDEKLFF. CDR3 coding DNA: TGCGCCAGCAGCCTCGGACAGGGCTTCGATGAAAAACTGTTTTTT.

The count of this clone is one. The chain carries TRBV14 and TRBJ2-2; D is possibly TRBD1 (5 bases). Germline values: CDR1 SGHDN, CDR2 FVKESK. The CDR3 is 15 amino acids. Trimming left V 1 base short and J 5 bases short, with 11 bases between. The CDR3 DNA reads TGTGCCAGCAGCCAAGTCCGATCAGGGACCGGGGAGCTGTTTTTT. This translates into CASSQVRSGTGELFF.

The rearrangement links TRBV4-2 to TRBJ2-7; D remains unclear. CDR3 length equals 13 residues. V was cut by 0 bases and J by 3 bases, with 6 bases left in between. The germline V gene has CDR1 LGHNA and CDR2 YNFKEQ. The CDR3: CASSQEIRYEQYF. DNA for the CDR3: TGTGCCAGCAGCCAAGAAATCCGCTACGAGCAGTACTTC.

The chain recombines TRBV19 with TRBJ2-1; TRBD2 might be the D (7 bases). The ends were cut back, 2 bases at V and 6 bases at J, with 14 bases in the middle. This CDR3 has 15 amino acids. Germline V CDR1 and CDR2: LNHDA, SQIVND (reference sequence). The CDR3 loop is CASSISGGAPNEQFF. The CDR3 bases are TGTGCCAGTAGTATAAGTGGGGGGGCGCCCAATGAGCAGTTCTTC.

The chain is built from TRBV29-1 and TRBJ2-1, with 12 bases aligning to TRBD2. V dropped 6 bases and J dropped 5; count of bases not matched to a gene: 17. CDR1 and CDR2 (germline): SQVTM, ANQGSEA. The CDR3 totals 18 residues. CDR3 bases: TGCAGCGTCCAACAGATGGGGGCTAGCGGGGGGGCTGACAATGAGCAGTTCTTC. This gives the protein CSVQQMGASGGADNEQFF.

This chain links TRBV5-4 with TRBJ1-2; 7 bases match TRBD1. The CDR3 is made up of 13 amino acids. Trimming cost V 0 bases and J 8 bases; bases outside gene matches: 4. Germline V gives CDR1 SGHNT, CDR2 YYREEE (reference sequence). The CDR3 spells CASSLEGAHGYTF. CDR3 bases: TGTGCCAGCAGCTTGGAGGGGGCGCACGGCTACACCTTC.

The chain links TRBV5-1 to TRBJ2-3; 9 bases line up with TRBD2. The length of the CDR3 is 13 residues. Germline CDR1 is SGHRS and CDR2 is YFSETQ. J lost 7 bases, V lost 4 bases, and 4 bases had no gene match. The CDR3 DNA sequence: TGCGCCAGCAGCCGGACTAGCGCTAATACGCAGTATTTT. Amino acids: CASSRTSANTQYF.

Only one count was recorded for this clone. The V and J genes are TRBV10-3 and TRBJ2-7; 11 nucleotides agree with TRBD2. Germline trimming cut 7 bases from V and 4 bases from J; bases unmatched to any gene: 18. Germline V gene sequence: CDR1 ENHRY, CDR2 SYGVKD. The CDR3 has 18 amino acids. CDR3 sequence (DNA): TGTGCCATCACCCGACAGGCCCCCTGGACTAGCGGGCCTTACGAGCAGTACTTC. Protein: CAITRQAPWTSGPYEQYF.

CDR3 amino acids: CASRGLGGQFF. The CDR3 bases are TGTGCCAGCAGGGGACTAGGGGGGCAGTTCTTC. V and J are TRBV13 and TRBJ2-1, with 8 nucleotides matching TRBD2. Germline CDR1 reads PRHDT; CDR2 reads FYEKMQ (reference sequence). This CDR3 contains 11 residues. After removal of 6 bases from V and 12 bases from J, the junction contained 4 bases not matched to a gene.

This chain joins TRBV7-8 and TRBJ2-2, with TRBD2 matching over 12 bases. Unmatched junction bases numbered 23, after V lost 2 bases and J lost 7 bases. The CDR3 consists of 22 residues. CDR1 and CDR2 (germline): SGHVS, FQNEAQ. CDR3 sequence reads: CASSLRGPGQLTSGGLSGELFF. CDR3 nucleotides: TGTGCCAGCAGCTTAAGGGGGCCGGGACAGCTTACTAGCGGGGGGCTGAGCGGGGAGCTGTTTTTT.

This clone was seen a single time. The rearrangement joins TRBV19 to TRBJ1-3; no reliable D call. The CDR3 covers 13 residues. V was trimmed by 3 bases and J by 4 bases, leaving 7 bases between them. Germline V gene lookup returns CDR1 LNHDA and CDR2 SQIVND (reference sequence). DNA for the CDR3: TGTGCCAGTAGTATTTTAGCCGGAAACACCATATATTTT. Encoded protein: CASSILAGNTIYF. Filled out from reference TRBV19 and TRBJ1-3, the complete variable domain reads DGGITQSPKYLFRKEGQNVTLSCEQNLNHDAMYWYRQDPGQGLRLIYYSQIVNDFQKGDIAEGYSVSREKKESFPLTVTSAQKNPTAFYLCASSILAGNTIYFGEGSWLTVV.